What follows is one T cell receptor beta chain and its context. The antigen is unknown. This specimen belongs to a study of cytomegalovirus exposure and HLA in healthy donors. General study findings and limits: Reportedly, cytomegalovirus status was diagnosed with high sensitivity and specificity. Usually a TCR sequence was rare, but some public TCRs were found in many donors. Segments of the TCR beta V type were, in most cases, productive about 90% or about 30% of the time in an earlier analysis. Further analysis was carried out later, and it showed several of the most significant clusters appearing linked to common viral pathogens.

The PCR contained 60 Vbeta and 13 Jbeta primers. Sequenced by immunoSEQ multiplex PCR; TCRdb stores in-frame clones only, minus some. The table includes 150,000 to 200,000 clones, 65% to 80% detected once. The sequence derives from a male donor in good health and CMV-seronegative. The specimen was PBMCs.

CDR3 sequence reads: CASRSAGTGDGYTF. The CDR3 DNA reads TGCGCCAGCAGGTCCGCCGGGACAGGGGATGGCTACACCTTC. The chain is built from TRBV5-1 and TRBJ1-2; 10 bases are a match to TRBD1. The J segment lost 6 bases and the V segment lost 5 bases, leaving 7 bases of the junction unmatched. Germline lookup yields CDR1 SGHRS and CDR2 YFSETQ. CDR3 length equals 14 residues.